The count of the clone carrying this T cell receptor beta chain is one. The table came from immunoSEQ multiplex PCR; TCRdb's copy has only in-frame clones and leaves some out. Of fewer than 1.6 million clones listed, 98% are singletons. This sample was included in a study of shared clonotypes between healthy human individuals. Germline CDR1 reads LGHNT; CDR2 reads FRNRAP. The CDR3 consists of 15 residues. Trimming took 3 bases from V and 0 from J, leaving 8 bases between them. This chain links TRBV12-5 with TRBJ2-2, with D maybe TRBD2 (5 bases). The source material was naive CD4+ T cells sorted from blood. Subset meaning: CD45RA+ positively selected. The receptor was isolated from a man under 40 in good health. The CDR3 loop is CASGLGGTNTGELFF. The CDR3 nucleotides are TGTGCTAGTGGTTTAGGAGGAACGAACACCGGGGAGCTGTTTTTT.